The 32 T cell receptor beta chains given below trace back to one sample, sequenced in a study of OX40 agonist ivuxolimab in advanced cancers. Measured with immunoSEQ multiplex PCR; TCRdb has only the in-frame clones, and not every one. Of about 73,000 clones in the sample, roughly 86% were seen once. The material was CD4+ or CD8+ T cells sorted from blood, obtained in a trial of the OX40 agonist ivuxolimab. Receptor source: an adult with an advanced solid tumor such as melanoma, head and neck, liver or kidney cancer.

The chain has TRBV10-3 and TRBJ2-3; either TRBD1 or TRBD2 may supply D (5 bases each). The CDR3 runs to 15 residues. Germline V gene sequence: CDR1 ENHRY, CDR2 SYGVKD. V was shortened by 2 bases and J by 2 bases, with 11 bases between the two germline ends. CDR3 region: CAISEPGATTDTQYF. The CDR3, as DNA: TGTGCCATCAGTGAGCCCGGGGCCACCACAGATACGCAGTATTTT.

The CDR3 DNA reads as TGTGCCAGCAGCTTGGGTGGGGGGCTCCTCTATGGCTACACCTTC. This gives the protein CASSLGGGLLYGYTF. The V and J genes are TRBV5-4 and TRBJ1-2, with a possible D match to TRBD1 (6 bases). The CDR3 is made up of 15 amino acids. V lost 0 bases, J lost 4 bases, and 13 bases lay in between. Germline CDR1 reads SGHNT; CDR2 reads YYREEE (reference sequence).

The chain combines TRBV6-5 with TRBJ1-6; D is possibly TRBD1 (6 bases). Trimming shortened V by 7 bases and J by 8 bases, and 18 bases separated the two germline ends. The CDR3 consists of 15 residues. Per the germline V gene, CDR1 is MNHEY and CDR2 is SVGAGI. CDR3 loop: CASTPQARGHSPLHF. CDR3 sequence (DNA): TGTGCCAGCACCCCGCAGGCCAGGGGACATTCACCCCTCCACTTT.

The chain recombines TRBV5-1 with TRBJ1-3; a possible D gene is TRBD1 (5 bases). With 4 bases removed from V and 3 bases from J, the gap between germline ends came to 11 bases. This CDR3 has 14 amino acids. From germline, CDR1 is SGHRS and CDR2 YFSETQ. The CDR3: CASSLQAGGNTIYF. The DNA of the CDR3 is TGCGCCAGCAGCCTACAGGCGGGTGGAAACACCATATATTTT.

This chain connects TRBV5-6 to TRBJ2-7, with no clear D. This CDR3 is built from 14 residues. The germline V gene encodes CDR1 SGHDT and CDR2 YYEEEE. Trimming took off 3 bases at V and 3 bases at J, with 13 bases between the two ends. The CDR3 loop is CASSSYMVFYEQYF. CDR3 nucleotides: TGTGCCAGCAGCTCTTACATGGTTTTCTACGAGCAGTACTTC.

V usage is TRBV19 and J usage is TRBJ1-4, with D tentatively TRBD1 (5 bases). Trimming shortened V by 3 bases and J by 8 bases, and 13 bases separated the two germline ends. The germline CDR1 and CDR2 sequences are LNHDA and SQIVND (reference sequence). The CDR3 covers 14 residues. DNA of the CDR3: TGTGCCAGTAGTATGGGCAGGGTAGCAGAAAAACTGTTTTTT. This encodes CASSMGRVAEKLFF.

This rearrangement joins TRBV2 to TRBJ1-4; 9 bases map to TRBD1. V lost 4 bases, J lost 7 bases, and 7 bases stayed unmatched. Germline assignment: CDR1 SNHLY and CDR2 FYNNEI. This CDR3 has 15 amino acids. The chain's CDR3 is CASSAPGQGREKLFF. The DNA of the CDR3 is TGTGCCAGCAGTGCCCCGGGACAGGGCCGTGAAAAACTGTTTTTT. The full variable domain, in which reference TRBV2 and TRBJ1-4 provide the parts outside the CDR3, is EPEVTQTPSHQVTQMGQEVILRCVPISNHLYFYWYRQILGQKVEFLVSFYNNEISEKSEIFDDQFSVERPDGSNFTLKIRSTKLEDSAMYFCASSAPGQGREKLFFGSGTQLSVL.

V and J are TRBV28 and TRBJ1-2; 9 nucleotides align to TRBD1. The CDR3 sequence is 15 residues long. Germline V CDR1 and CDR2: MDHEN, SYDVKM. The ends lost 7 bases at V and 2 bases at J; junction bases unmatched: 8. As DNA, the CDR3 is TGTGCCAGCACTGGGCAGGGGACAGGGAACTATGGCTACACCTTC. This gives the protein CASTGQGTGNYGYTF.

V and J are TRBV5-8 and TRBJ1-3; D not resolved. CDR1 is SGHTS and CDR2 is YDEGEE in the germline V gene. The CDR3 spans 14 residues. Deletions cut 1 base from V and 2 bases from J, with 7 bases between. CDR3 sequence: CASSLPGAGNTIYF. The CDR3 region has the DNA TGTGCCAGCAGCTTGCCCGGGGCTGGAAACACCATATATTTT.

This clone appeared once. This chain uses TRBV19 with TRBJ1-1, with TRBD1 matching over 8 bases. Germline trimming cut 7 bases from V and 9 bases from J; bases unmatched to any gene: 10. From germline, CDR1 is LNHDA and CDR2 SQIVND (reference sequence). CDR3 length: 13 residues. The CDR3 loop reads CASIPFGQGKAFF. The DNA of the CDR3 is TGTGCCAGTATCCCCTTCGGACAGGGAAAAGCTTTCTTT.

J is TRBJ1-2 and V is TRBV7-9; D not resolved. V was shortened by 1 base and J by 0 bases, with 15 bases between the two germline ends. This CDR3 has 17 residues. Germline V CDR1 and CDR2: SEHNR, FQNEAQ (reference sequence). CDR3 bases: TGTGCCAGCAGCTTAGGGGTCACGGCAGGAGCTAACTATGGCTACACCTTC. This translates into CASSLGVTAGANYGYTF.

This sequence joins TRBV2 and TRBJ1-2; tentatively, D is TRBD1 (5 bases). V was shortened by 5 bases and J by 2 bases, with 9 bases between the two germline ends. Germline V lookup: CDR1 SNHLY, CDR2 FYNNEI. The length of the CDR3 is 13 residues. CDR3 in DNA: TGTGCCAGCAGTCTGGGGGGGAACTATGGCTACACCTTC. Translation: CASSLGGNYGYTF.

The rearrangement links TRBV28 to TRBJ1-5; 7 bases are shared with TRBD1. V lost 5 bases and J lost 5; bases outside the gene matches: 0. This CDR3 region has 12 residues. Germline CDR1 MDHEN, CDR2 SYDVKM. The DNA of the CDR3 is TGTGCCAGCAGTACAGGGGATCAGCCCCAGCATTTT. Translation: CASSTGDQPQHF. The entire variable domain, with the rest obtained from reference TRBV28 and TRBJ1-5, is as follows: DVKVTQSSRYLVKRTGEKVFLECVQDMDHENMFWYRQDPGLGLRLIYFSYDVKMKEKGDIPEGYSVSREKKERFSLILESASTNQTSMYLCASSTGDQPQHFGDGTRLSIL.

The chain uses TRBV5-5 and TRBJ2-3, with 7 bases matching TRBD2. Per the germline V gene, CDR1 is SGHKS and CDR2 is YYEKEE (reference sequence). The ends lost 2 bases at V and 2 bases at J; junction bases unmatched: 8. This CDR3 has 16 residues. The CDR3 region is CASSFSGTRSTDTQYF. CDR3 sequence (DNA): TGTGCCAGCAGCTTCAGCGGGACCAGATCCACAGATACGCAGTATTTT.

The chain combines TRBV5-6 with TRBJ2-5; TRBD2 matches 15 bases. CDR1 is SGHDT and CDR2 is YYEEEE in the germline V gene. CDR3 length: 16 amino acids. V dropped 3 bases and J dropped 4; count of bases not matched to a gene: 4. The CDR3 loop reads CASSWGLAGGGETQYF. CDR3 DNA: TGTGCCAGCAGCTGGGGACTAGCGGGAGGTGGAGAGACCCAGTACTTC.

The chain carries TRBV6-5 and TRBJ1-5, with unresolved D. The CDR3 has 15 residues. Germline V gene lookup returns CDR1 MNHEY and CDR2 SVGAGI. Trimming took 1 base from V and 7 from J, leaving 14 bases between them. The CDR3 region is CASSYFGGVGQPQHF. CDR3 sequence (DNA): TGTGCCAGCAGTTACTTCGGTGGGGTAGGACAGCCCCAGCATTTT.

The chain employs TRBV5-4 and TRBJ2-1; D perhaps matches TRBD2 (6 bases). Germline V gene data show CDR1 as SGHNT and CDR2 as YYREEE (reference sequence). The ends were cut back, 2 bases at V and 7 bases at J, with 16 bases in the middle. This CDR3 is 15 amino acids long. CDR3 DNA sequence: TGTGCCAGCAGCTTCGGGACTTCTCGAAGGAATGAGCAGTTCTTC. Its translation: CASSFGTSRRNEQFF.

The gene calls are TRBV9 and TRBJ1-2; D is unclear. CDR3 length: 14 amino acids. Germline-derived CDR1 and CDR2 are SGDLS and YYNGEE. V was cut by 3 bases and J by 3 bases, with 12 bases left in between. CDR3 DNA: TGTGCCAGCAGCGCTCAAGACAAGGACTATGGCTACACCTTC. This sequence encodes CASSAQDKDYGYTF.

The chain combines TRBV4-1 with TRBJ1-5, with a possible D match to TRBD1 (5 bases). The V end was cut by 0 bases, the J end by 9 bases, with 21 bases between. The CDR3 has 17 residues. CDR1 is MGHRA, CDR2 YSYEKL, per germline. CDR3 bases: TGCGCCAGCAGCCAAGACAGGGTGTCGGCCGGGGCTCGGCCCCAGCATTTT. Protein sequence: CASSQDRVSAGARPQHF.

Only one count was recorded for this clone. V gene TRBV11-3 combines with J gene TRBJ2-1; 7 bases match TRBD1. Trimming removed 5 bases from V and 2 bases from J; junction bases left unmatched: 3. The germline V gene encodes CDR1 SGHNT and CDR2 YENEEA. The CDR3 runs to 14 residues. The CDR3 sequence is CASSPTGPYNEQFF. In DNA, the CDR3 is TGTGCCAGCAGCCCGACAGGGCCCTACAATGAGCAGTTCTTC.

The genes are TRBV28 and TRBJ2-6, with a tentative D call TRBD2 (5 bases). V gave up 7 bases and J gave up 2 bases, with 18 bases separating them. There are 17 residues in the CDR3. Germline V gene lookup returns CDR1 MDHEN and CDR2 SYDVKM. CDR3 loop: CASTPDGVFTGANVLTF. The CDR3 DNA reads as TGTGCCAGCACCCCTGACGGGGTTTTCACTGGGGCCAACGTCCTGACTTTC.

The rearrangement joins TRBV19 to TRBJ2-2, with TRBD1 matching 10 bases. Germline loops: CDR1 LNHDA, CDR2 SQIVND (reference sequence). The trim removed 4 bases at V and 3 bases at J, leaving 2 bases unmatched. The CDR3 sequence is 15 residues long. CDR3 nucleotide sequence: TGTGCCAGTAGTAGGGGACAGGGGCACACCGGGGAGCTGTTTTTT. This codes for CASSRGQGHTGELFF.

The chain carries TRBV28 and TRBJ1-2; 9 nucleotides agree with TRBD1. The CDR3 totals 14 residues. CDR1 MDHEN and CDR2 SYDVKM come from the germline V gene. The V gene end was trimmed by 5 bases and the J gene end by 5 bases; junction bases not matched to a gene: 6. CDR3 sequence: CASSPGQGKYGYTF. The CDR3 DNA reads TGTGCCAGCAGTCCGGGACAGGGTAAATATGGCTACACCTTC.

The chain links TRBV18 to TRBJ2-3; D not resolved. The V and J ends lost 0 bases and 1 base respectively, with 8 bases between them. Germline V lookup: CDR1 KGHSH, CDR2 LQKENI. The CDR3 sequence is 15 residues long. The CDR3 spells CASSPPLKGTDTQYF. CDR3 DNA: TGTGCCAGCTCACCACCGTTAAAGGGCACAGATACGCAGTATTTT.

The CDR3 spells CASATGYGNTIYF. In nucleotides, the CDR3 is TGTGCCAGCGCCACCGGATACGGAAACACCATATATTTT. This rearrangement joins TRBV18 to TRBJ1-3; unclear D gene. With 8 bases removed from V and 4 bases from J, the gap between germline ends came to 12 bases. Germline CDR1 and CDR2: KGHSH and LQKENI. This CDR3 is 13 amino acids long.

The chain is built from TRBV7-8 and TRBJ2-7, with TRBD2 matching over 14 bases. V trimming: 10 bases; J trimming: 6 bases; junction bases outside the gene matches: 8. The CDR3 sequence is 14 residues long. CDR1 is SGHVS and CDR2 is FQNEAQ in the germline V gene. DNA for the CDR3: TGTGCCACTAAGAGGGGACTAGCGGGAGTCGAGCAGTACTTC. Residues: CATKRGLAGVEQYF.

Here the CDR3 DNA reads TGTGCCAGCAGCTTAGCGGCAGAGACCCAGTACTTC. Residues: CASSLAAETQYF. The chain employs TRBV7-6 and TRBJ2-5; D call uncertain. CDR3 length: 12 amino acids. Trimming removed 0 bases at V and 4 bases at J, with 3 bases between. The germline V gene has CDR1 SGHVS and CDR2 FNYEAQ.

The chain recombines TRBV28 with TRBJ2-6, with a weak D call TRBD2 (7 bases). In germline, CDR1 is MDHEN, CDR2 SYDVKM. Trimming shortened V by 7 bases and J by 3 bases, and 19 bases separated the two germline ends. The CDR3 runs 17 residues. The CDR3 loop is CASTTEGGRNGANVLTF. The CDR3, as DNA: TGTGCCAGCACCACCGAGGGGGGGAGGAATGGGGCCAACGTCCTGACTTTC.

The V and J genes are TRBV28 and TRBJ1-2; D perhaps matches TRBD1 (5 bases). Germline V gene lookup returns CDR1 MDHEN and CDR2 SYDVKM. There are 14 residues in the CDR3. V lost 4 bases and J lost 0, with 9 bases in between. This chain's CDR3 is CASSSGGANYGYTF. CDR3 DNA sequence: TGTGCCAGCAGTTCCGGGGGAGCTAACTATGGCTACACCTTC.

As to this clone: Other DNA sequences of this sample code for an identical CDR3. The chain recombines TRBV27 with TRBJ2-5; 8 bases fit TRBD1. The ends lost 2 bases at V and 5 bases at J; junction bases unmatched: 4. Germline V gene lookup returns CDR1 MNHEY and CDR2 SMNVEV (reference sequence). This CDR3 contains 14 residues. The chain's CDR3 is CASSLTGGSETQYF. DNA for the CDR3: TGTGCCAGCAGTTTAACAGGGGGATCGGAGACCCAGTACTTC.

This clone was observed once. The chain couples TRBV7-2 to TRBJ2-7; 9 bases align to TRBD1. The CDR3 loop spans 15 amino acids. With V trimmed by 4 bases and J by 9 bases, 13 bases remained unmatched. Germline V CDR1 and CDR2: SGHTA, FQGNSA. CDR3 amino acids: CASSSTSGTGIGQYF. The CDR3 DNA reads TGTGCCAGCAGCTCAACGTCCGGGACAGGGATTGGGCAGTACTTC.

This chain's CDR3 is CASSDHGRGQGNEQFF. The CDR3 bases are TGTGCCAGCAGTGACCACGGTAGGGGGCAAGGCAATGAGCAGTTCTTC. The V gene is TRBV25-1, the J gene TRBJ2-1, with 7 bases matching TRBD1. CDR1 and CDR2 from the germline V gene are MGHDK and SYGVNS. With 3 bases clipped from V and 6 bases from J, the junction kept 11 bases outside the gene matches. This CDR3 region has 16 residues.